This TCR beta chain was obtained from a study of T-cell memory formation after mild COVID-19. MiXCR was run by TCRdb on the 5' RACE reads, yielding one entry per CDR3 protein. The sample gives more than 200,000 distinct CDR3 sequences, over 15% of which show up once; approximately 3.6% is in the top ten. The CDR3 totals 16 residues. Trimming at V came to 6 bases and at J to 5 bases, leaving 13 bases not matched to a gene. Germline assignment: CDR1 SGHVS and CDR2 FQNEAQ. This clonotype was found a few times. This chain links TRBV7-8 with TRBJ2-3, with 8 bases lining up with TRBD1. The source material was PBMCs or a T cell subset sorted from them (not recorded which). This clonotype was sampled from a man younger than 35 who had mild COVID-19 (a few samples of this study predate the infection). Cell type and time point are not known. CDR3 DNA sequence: TGTGCCAGCAGTTTCACCCCGGGACAGGAGAAAGATACGCAGTATTTT. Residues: CASSFTPGQEKDTQYF.